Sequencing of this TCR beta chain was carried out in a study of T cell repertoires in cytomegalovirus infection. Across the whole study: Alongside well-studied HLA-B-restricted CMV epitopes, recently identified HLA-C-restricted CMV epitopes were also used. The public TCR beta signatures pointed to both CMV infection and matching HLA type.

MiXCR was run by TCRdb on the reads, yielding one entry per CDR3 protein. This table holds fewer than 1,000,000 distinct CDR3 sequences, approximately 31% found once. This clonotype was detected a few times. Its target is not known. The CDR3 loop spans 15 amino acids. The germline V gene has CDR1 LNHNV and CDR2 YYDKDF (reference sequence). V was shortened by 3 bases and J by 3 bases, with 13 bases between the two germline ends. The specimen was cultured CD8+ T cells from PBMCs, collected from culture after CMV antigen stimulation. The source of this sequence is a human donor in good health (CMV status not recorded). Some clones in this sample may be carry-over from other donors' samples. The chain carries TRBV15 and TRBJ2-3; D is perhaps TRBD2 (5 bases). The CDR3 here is CATSSYLTGTDTQYF. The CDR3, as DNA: TGTGCCACCAGCAGTTACTTAACGGGAACAGATACGCAGTATTTT.